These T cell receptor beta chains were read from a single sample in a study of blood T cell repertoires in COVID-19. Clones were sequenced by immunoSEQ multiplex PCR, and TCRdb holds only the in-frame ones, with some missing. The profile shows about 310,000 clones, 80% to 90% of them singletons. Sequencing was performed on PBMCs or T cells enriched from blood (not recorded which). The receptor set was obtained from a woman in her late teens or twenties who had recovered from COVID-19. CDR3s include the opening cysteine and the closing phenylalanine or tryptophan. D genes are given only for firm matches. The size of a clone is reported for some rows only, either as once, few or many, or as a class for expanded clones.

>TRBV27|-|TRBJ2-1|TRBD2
TGTGCCAGCAGTTTATCAGTAGCGGGGGGTAATGAGCAGTTCTTC
CASSLSVAGGNEQFF
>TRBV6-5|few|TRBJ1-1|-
TGTGCCAGCAGTTACTACCGCGCCAATTTGAACACTGAAGCTTTCTTT
CASSYYRANLNTEAFF
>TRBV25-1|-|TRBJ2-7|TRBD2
TGTGCCAGCAGTCGTGGACTAGCGGGAGGGCCCTCCTACGAGCAGTACTTC
CASSRGLAGGPSYEQYF
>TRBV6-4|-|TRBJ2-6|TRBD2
TGTGCCAGCAGTGACTTCCCTCCTAGCGGGAGTGGGGCCAACGTCCTGACTTTC
CASSDFPPSGSGANVLTF
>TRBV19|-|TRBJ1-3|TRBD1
TGTGCCAGTAGTCCGGGACAGGCTGGAAACACCATATATTTT
CASSPGQAGNTIYF
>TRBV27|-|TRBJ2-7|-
TGTGCCAGCTGCTCGGACAGCAACTCCTACGAGCAGTACTTC
CASCSDSNSYEQYF
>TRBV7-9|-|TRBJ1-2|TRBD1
TGTGCCAGCAGCTCCCGGGACAGAACGGATGGCTACACCTTC
CASSSRDRTDGYTF
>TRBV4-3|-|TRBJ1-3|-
TGCGCCAGCAGCCAAGATTCCGGGGACACCATATATTTT
CASSQDSGDTIYF
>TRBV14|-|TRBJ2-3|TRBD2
TGTGCCAGCAGCCAGGGCGGGGGGGCCGCAGATACGCAGTATTTT
CASSQGGGAADTQYF
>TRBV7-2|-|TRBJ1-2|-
TGTGCCAGCAGCAACGACAGGAGAAATGGCTACACCTTC
CASSNDRRNGYTF
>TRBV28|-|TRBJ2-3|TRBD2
TGTGCCAGCAGAGGGGACTACACAGATACGCAGTATTTT
CASRGDYTDTQYF
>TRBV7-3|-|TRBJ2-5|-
TGTGCCAGCAGCTTAACGTCGCAGGGAGGAGAGACCCAGTACTTC
CASSLTSQGGETQYF
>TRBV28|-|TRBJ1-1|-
TGTGCCAGCAGTACTCCGGGGGTACCTGAAGCTTTCTTT
CASSTPGVPEAFF
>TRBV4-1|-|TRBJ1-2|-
TGCGCCAGCAGCCAAGTCGAGGAATCAAACTATGGCTACACCTTC
CASSQVEESNYGYTF
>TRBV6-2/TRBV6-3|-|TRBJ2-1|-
TGTGCCAGCAGTTACTCGGCTAGGAGCAATGAGCAGTTCTTC
CASSYSARSNEQFF
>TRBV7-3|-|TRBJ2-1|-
TGTGCCAGCAGCTTCATGGGGGGGCCGGTTGATGAGCAGTTCTTC
CASSFMGGPVDEQFF
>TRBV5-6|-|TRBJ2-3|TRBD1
TGTGCCAGCAACTCGGACAGGAGAAGCACAGATACGCAGTATTTT
CASNSDRRSTDTQYF
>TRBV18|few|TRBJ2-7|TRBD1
TGTGCCAGCTCACCACAAAGACAGGGTCTAAGTTTCCACGAGCAGTACTTC
CASSPQRQGLSFHEQYF
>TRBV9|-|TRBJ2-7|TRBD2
TGTGCCAGCAGCGCAGCGGGAGCAAGCTACGAGCAGTACTTC
CASSAAGASYEQYF
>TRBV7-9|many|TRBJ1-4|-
TGTGCCAGCAGCACCCGGACAGCGGCGAATGAAAAACTGTTTTTT
CASSTRTAANEKLFF
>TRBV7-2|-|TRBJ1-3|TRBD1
TGTGCCAGCAGCTTAGACGCAGGGGGCCGAGGAAACACCATATATTTT
CASSLDAGGRGNTIYF
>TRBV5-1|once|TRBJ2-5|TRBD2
TGCGCCAGCAGCCGCGTCTTGAGCGGGGGGCAAGAGACCCAGTACTTC
CASSRVLSGGQETQYF
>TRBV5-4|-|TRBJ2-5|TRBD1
TGTGCCAGCAGCTTGGTTGGCGGGACAGGGGAAGAGACCCAGTACTTC
CASSLVGGTGEETQYF
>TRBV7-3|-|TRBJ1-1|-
TGTGCCAGCAGCTTAAACGCAGTGAACACTGAAGCTTTCTTT
CASSLNAVNTEAFF
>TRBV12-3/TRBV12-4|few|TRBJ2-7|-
TGTGCCAGCAGGATCGACAGGGAGGACGAGCAGTACTTC
CASRIDREDEQYF
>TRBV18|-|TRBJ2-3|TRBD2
TGTGCCAGCTCACCCGGGACTAGTCTTCCAGATACGCAGTATTTT
CASSPGTSLPDTQYF
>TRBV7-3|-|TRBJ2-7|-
TGTGCCAGCAGCTACCTAGCTTCCTACGAGCAGTACTTC
CASSYLASYEQYF